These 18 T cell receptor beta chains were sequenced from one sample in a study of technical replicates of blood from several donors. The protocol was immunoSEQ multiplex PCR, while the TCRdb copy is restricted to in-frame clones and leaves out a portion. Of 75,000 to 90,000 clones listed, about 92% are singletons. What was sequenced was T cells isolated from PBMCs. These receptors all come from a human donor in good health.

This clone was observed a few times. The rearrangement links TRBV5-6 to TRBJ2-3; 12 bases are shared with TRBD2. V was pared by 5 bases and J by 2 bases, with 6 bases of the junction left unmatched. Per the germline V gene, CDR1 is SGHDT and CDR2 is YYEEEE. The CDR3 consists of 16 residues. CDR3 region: CASSSRLAGVTDTQYF. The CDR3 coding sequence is TGTGCCAGCAGTTCCAGACTAGCGGGAGTCACAGATACGCAGTATTTT.

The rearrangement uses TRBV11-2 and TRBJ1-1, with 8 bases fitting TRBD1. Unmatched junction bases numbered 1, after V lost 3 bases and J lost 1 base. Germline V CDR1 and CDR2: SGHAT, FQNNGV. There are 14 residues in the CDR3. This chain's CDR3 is CASSFTGGNTEAFF. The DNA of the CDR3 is TGTGCCAGCAGCTTCACAGGGGGGAACACTGAAGCTTTCTTT.

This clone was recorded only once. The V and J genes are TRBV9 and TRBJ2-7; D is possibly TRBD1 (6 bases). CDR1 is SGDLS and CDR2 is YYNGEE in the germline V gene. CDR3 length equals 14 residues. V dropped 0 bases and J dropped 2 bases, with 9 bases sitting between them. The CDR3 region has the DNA TGTGCCAGCAGCGTAGCGGGACATCCCTACGAGCAGTACTTC. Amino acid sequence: CASSVAGHPYEQYF.

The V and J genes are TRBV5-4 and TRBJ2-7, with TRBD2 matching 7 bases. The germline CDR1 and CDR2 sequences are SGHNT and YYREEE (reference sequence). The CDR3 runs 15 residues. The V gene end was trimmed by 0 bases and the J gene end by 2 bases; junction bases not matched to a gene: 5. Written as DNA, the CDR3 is TGTGCCAGCAGCTTGGACCCCGGGAGGCCCTACGAGCAGTACTTC. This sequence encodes CASSLDPGRPYEQYF.

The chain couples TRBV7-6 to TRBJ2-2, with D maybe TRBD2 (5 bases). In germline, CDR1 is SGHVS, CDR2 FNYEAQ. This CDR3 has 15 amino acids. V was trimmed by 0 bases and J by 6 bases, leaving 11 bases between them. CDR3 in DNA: TGTGCCAGCAGCTTAGCGCCTAGCTACCCCGGGGAGCTGTTTTTT. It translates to CASSLAPSYPGELFF.

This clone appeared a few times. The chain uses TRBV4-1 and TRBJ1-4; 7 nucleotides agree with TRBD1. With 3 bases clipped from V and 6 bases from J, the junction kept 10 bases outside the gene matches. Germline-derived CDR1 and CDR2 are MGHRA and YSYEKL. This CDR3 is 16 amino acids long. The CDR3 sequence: CASSHNSRDRYEKLFF. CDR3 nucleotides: TGCGCCAGCAGCCATAATTCCCGGGACAGATATGAAAAACTGTTTTTT.

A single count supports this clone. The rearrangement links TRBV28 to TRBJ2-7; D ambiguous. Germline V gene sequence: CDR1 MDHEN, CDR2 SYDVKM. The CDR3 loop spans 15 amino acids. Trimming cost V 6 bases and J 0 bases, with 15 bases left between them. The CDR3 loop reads CASRLTSRGSYEQYF. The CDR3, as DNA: TGTGCCAGCAGGCTAACCTCTCGCGGCTCCTACGAGCAGTACTTC.

As DNA, the CDR3 is TGTGCCATCAGTGAGGCCCCTTATAAGGGGGAAAAACTGTTTTTT. It codes for CAISEAPYKGEKLFF. The chain recombines TRBV10-3 with TRBJ1-4; tentatively, D is TRBD1 (5 bases). This CDR3 has 15 amino acids. Germline V CDR1 and CDR2: ENHRY, SYGVKD. V lost 2 bases, J lost 8 bases, and 15 bases lay in between.

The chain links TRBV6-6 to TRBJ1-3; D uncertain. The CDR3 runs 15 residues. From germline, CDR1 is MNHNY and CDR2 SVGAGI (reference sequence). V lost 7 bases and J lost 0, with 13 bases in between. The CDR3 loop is CASTPRLPSGNTIYF. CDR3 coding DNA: TGTGCCAGCACTCCCAGGTTACCCTCTGGAAACACCATATATTTT.

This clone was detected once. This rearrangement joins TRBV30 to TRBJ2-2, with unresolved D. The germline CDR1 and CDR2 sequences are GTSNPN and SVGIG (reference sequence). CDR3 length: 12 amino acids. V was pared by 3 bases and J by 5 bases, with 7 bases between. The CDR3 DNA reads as TGTGCCTGGAGAATGGAGACCGGGGAGCTGTTTTTT. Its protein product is CAWRMETGELFF.

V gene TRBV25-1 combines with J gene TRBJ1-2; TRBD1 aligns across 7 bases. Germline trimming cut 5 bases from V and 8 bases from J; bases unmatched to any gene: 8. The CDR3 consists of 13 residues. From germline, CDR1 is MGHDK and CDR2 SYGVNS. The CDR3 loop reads CASSIQGVRGYTF. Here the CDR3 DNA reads TGTGCCAGCAGTATTCAGGGGGTGAGGGGCTACACCTTC.

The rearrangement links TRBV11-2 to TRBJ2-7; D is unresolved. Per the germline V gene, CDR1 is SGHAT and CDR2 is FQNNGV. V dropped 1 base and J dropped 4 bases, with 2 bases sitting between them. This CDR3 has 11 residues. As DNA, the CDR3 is TGTGCCAGCAGCTTAGTATACGAGCAGTACTTC. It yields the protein CASSLVYEQYF. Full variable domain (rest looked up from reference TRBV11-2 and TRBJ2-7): EAGVAQSPRYKIIEKRQSVAFWCNPISGHATLYWYQQILGQGPKLLIQFQNNGVVDDSQLPKDRFSAERLKGVDSTLKIQPAKLEDSAVYLCASSLVYEQYFGPGTRLTVT.

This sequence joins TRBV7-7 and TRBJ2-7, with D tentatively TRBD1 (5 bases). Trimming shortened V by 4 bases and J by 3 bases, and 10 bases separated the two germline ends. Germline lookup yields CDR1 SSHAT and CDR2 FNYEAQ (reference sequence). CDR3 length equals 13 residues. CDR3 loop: CASSSLDSYEQYF. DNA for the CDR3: TGTGCCAGCAGCTCCCTAGACAGCTACGAGCAGTACTTC.

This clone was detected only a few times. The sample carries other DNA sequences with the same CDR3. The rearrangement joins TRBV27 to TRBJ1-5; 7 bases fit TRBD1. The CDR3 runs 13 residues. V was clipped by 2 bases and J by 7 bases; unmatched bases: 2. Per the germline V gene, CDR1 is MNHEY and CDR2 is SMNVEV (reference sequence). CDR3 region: CASSLTGVQPQHF. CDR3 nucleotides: TGTGCCAGCAGTTTAACAGGGGTACAGCCCCAGCATTTT.

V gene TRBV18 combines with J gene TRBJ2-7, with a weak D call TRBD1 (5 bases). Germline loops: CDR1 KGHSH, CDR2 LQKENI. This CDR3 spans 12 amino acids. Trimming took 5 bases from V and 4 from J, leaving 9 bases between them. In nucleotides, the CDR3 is TGTGCCAGCTCAATAGACAGTTACGAGCAGTACTTC. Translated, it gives CASSIDSYEQYF.

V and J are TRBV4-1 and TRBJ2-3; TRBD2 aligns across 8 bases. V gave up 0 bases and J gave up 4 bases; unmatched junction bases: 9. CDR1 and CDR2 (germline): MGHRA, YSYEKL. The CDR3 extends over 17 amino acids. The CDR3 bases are TGCGCCAGCAGCCAAGATTCCGGGACTAGAGTTCCAGATACGCAGTATTTT. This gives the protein CASSQDSGTRVPDTQYF.

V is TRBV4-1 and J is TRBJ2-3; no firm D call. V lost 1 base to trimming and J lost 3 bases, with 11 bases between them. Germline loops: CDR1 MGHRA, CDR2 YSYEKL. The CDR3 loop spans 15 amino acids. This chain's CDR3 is CASSQGPNPTDTQYF. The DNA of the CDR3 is TGCGCCAGCAGCCAAGGTCCTAATCCGACAGATACGCAGTATTTT.

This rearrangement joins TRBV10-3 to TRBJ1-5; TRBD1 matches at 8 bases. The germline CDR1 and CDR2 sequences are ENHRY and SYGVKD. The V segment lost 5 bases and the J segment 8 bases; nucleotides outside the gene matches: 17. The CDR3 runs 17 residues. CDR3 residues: CAISNVGTGGIWEPQHF. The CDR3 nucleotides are TGTGCCATCAGTAACGTTGGGACAGGTGGCATTTGGGAGCCCCAGCATTTT.